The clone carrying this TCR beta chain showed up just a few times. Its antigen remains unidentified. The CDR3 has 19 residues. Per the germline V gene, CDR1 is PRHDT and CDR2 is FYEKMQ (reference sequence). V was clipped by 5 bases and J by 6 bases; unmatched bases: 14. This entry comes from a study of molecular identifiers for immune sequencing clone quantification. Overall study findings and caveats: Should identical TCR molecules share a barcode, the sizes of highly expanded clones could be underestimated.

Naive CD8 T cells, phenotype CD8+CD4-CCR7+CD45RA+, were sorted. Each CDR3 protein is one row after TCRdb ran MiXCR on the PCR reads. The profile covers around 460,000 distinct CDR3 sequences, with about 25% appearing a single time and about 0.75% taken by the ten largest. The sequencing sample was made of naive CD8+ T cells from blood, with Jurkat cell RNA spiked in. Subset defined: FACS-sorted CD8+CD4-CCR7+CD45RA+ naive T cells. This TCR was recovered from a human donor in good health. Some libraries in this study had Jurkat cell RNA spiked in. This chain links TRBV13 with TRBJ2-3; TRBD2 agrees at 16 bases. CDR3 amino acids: CASSPTGTSGGAGMDTQYF. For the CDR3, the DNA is TGTGCCAGCAGCCCTACCGGGACTAGCGGGGGGGCGGGTATGGATACGCAGTATTTT.